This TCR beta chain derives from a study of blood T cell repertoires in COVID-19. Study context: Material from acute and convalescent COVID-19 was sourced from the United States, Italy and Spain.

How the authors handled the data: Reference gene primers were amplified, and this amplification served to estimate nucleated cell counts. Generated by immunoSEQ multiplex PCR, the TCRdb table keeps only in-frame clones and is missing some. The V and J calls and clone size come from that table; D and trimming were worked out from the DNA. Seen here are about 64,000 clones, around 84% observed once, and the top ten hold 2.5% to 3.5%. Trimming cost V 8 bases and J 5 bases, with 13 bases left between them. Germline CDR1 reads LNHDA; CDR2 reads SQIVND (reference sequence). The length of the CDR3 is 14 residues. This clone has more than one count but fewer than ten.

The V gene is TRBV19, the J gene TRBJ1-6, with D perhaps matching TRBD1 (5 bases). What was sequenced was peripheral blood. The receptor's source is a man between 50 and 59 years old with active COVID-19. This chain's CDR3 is CASGSRGDNSPLHF. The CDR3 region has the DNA TGTGCCAGTGGATCACGGGGGGATAATTCACCCCTCCACTTT.